The 13 T cell receptor beta chains listed next were all sequenced from one sample in a study of blood T cell repertoires in COVID-19. Measured with immunoSEQ multiplex PCR; TCRdb has only the in-frame clones, and not every one. The sample records 70,000 to 95,000 clones, about nine tenths being singletons. Sequenced material: peripheral blood. The receptors shown here come from a middle-aged man with COVID-19, enrolled during active disease.

This rearrangement joins TRBV10-3 to TRBJ2-1; TRBD1 is a possible D gene (5 bases). The CDR3 consists of 12 residues. Looked up from germline, CDR1 is ENHRY and CDR2 is SYGVKD. V was trimmed by 4 bases and J by 5 bases, leaving 6 bases between them. The CDR3 DNA reads TGTGCCATCAGTGTCAGGGACAATGAGCAGTTCTTC. Its protein is CAISVRDNEQFF.

This chain connects TRBV2 to TRBJ2-3, with 9 nucleotides matching TRBD1. The CDR3 length is 15 residues. Germline V gives CDR1 SNHLY, CDR2 FYNNEI. The V gene end was trimmed by 3 bases and the J gene end by 4 bases; junction bases not matched to a gene: 5. CDR3 loop: CASSEDRGKADTQYF. As DNA, the CDR3 is TGTGCCAGCAGTGAGGACAGGGGTAAAGCAGATACGCAGTATTTT.

V usage is TRBV3-1 (or the pseudogene TRBV3-2) and J usage is TRBJ1-2; 8 bases fit TRBD1. The CDR3 consists of 12 residues. Germline V gene data show CDR1 as LGHDT and CDR2 as YNNKEL (reference sequence). V shed 5 bases and J 8 bases; nucleotides not matched to a gene: 4. In DNA, the CDR3 is TGTGCCAGCAGCTATTACAGGGGGGGCTACACCTTC. Amino acids: CASSYYRGGYTF.

The chain uses TRBV4-1 and TRBJ2-1; the D gene is possibly TRBD2 (5 bases). CDR3 length equals 11 residues. The V end lost 5 bases, the J end lost 12 bases, and 11 bases lay between the germline ends. Germline V gene lookup returns CDR1 MGHRA and CDR2 YSYEKL. The DNA for the CDR3 is TGCGCCAGCAGCGAGACTGGAGGGCAGTTCTTC. Translation: CASSETGGQFF.

This clone was observed a single time. The chain carries TRBV24-1 and TRBJ2-3; D unclear. V lost 5 bases, J lost 6 bases, and 11 bases lay in between. CDR1 and CDR2 (germline): KGHDR, SFDVKD. This CDR3 is built from 13 residues. CDR3: CATSAGMLDTQYF. The DNA of the CDR3 is TGTGCCACCAGTGCGGGTATGCTGGATACGCAGTATTTT.

The genes are TRBV5-5 and TRBJ2-5, with D hard to call. Trimming took 4 bases from V and 4 from J, leaving 14 bases between them. CDR1 SGHKS and CDR2 YYEKEE come from the germline V gene (reference sequence). The CDR3 has 14 residues. The DNA for the CDR3 is TGTGCCAGCAGCCAAGCGAGGTCCGGAGAGACCCAGTACTTC. Translation: CASSQARSGETQYF.

The V call is TRBV20-1, the J call TRBJ2-1; 7 bases line up with TRBD1. Germline values: CDR1 DFQATT, CDR2 SNEGSKA (reference sequence). This CDR3 has 14 amino acids. The junction had 4 bases not matched to a gene; V was cut back by 3 bases and J by 2 bases. This CDR3 is CSASLGGAYNEQFF. The CDR3 region has the DNA TGCAGTGCTAGTTTAGGGGGCGCCTACAATGAGCAGTTCTTC.

The chain combines TRBV24-1 with TRBJ2-1; 7 nucleotides match TRBD1. Looked up from germline, CDR1 is KGHDR and CDR2 is SFDVKD. This CDR3 is 15 amino acids long. The J segment lost 3 bases and the V segment lost 4 bases, leaving 5 bases of the junction unmatched. CDR3 in DNA: TGTGCCACCAGTGACCAGGGGGTAGGCTACAATGAGCAGTTCTTC. Protein sequence: CATSDQGVGYNEQFF.

This chain connects TRBV4-2 to TRBJ2-3; TRBD2 matches 10 bases. This CDR3 is built from 15 residues. From germline, CDR1 is LGHNA and CDR2 YNFKEQ. J was trimmed by 5 bases and V by 4 bases; bases with no gene match: 6. CDR3 in DNA: TGTGCCAGCAGCCTAGAGAGCGGGAGGGGAGATACGCAGTATTTT. Its translation: CASSLESGRGDTQYF.

This clone was seen just once. The gene calls are TRBV25-1 and TRBJ2-1; 9 bases are a match to TRBD1. With V trimmed by 4 bases and J by 8 bases, 9 bases remained unmatched. Germline CDR1 is MGHDK and CDR2 is SYGVNS. This CDR3 spans 15 amino acids. The CDR3 DNA reads as TGTGCCAGCAGTGCGTGGGGACAGGGTCGGGATGAGCAGTTCTTC. Its protein product is CASSAWGQGRDEQFF.

The chain joins TRBV6-5 to TRBJ1-2; the D gene is possibly TRBD1 (6 bases). Trimming removed 5 bases at V and 2 bases at J, with 12 bases between. The germline V gene has CDR1 MNHEY and CDR2 SVGAGI. CDR3 length equals 14 residues. The CDR3 reads CASSPGTPNYGYTF. In DNA form, the CDR3 reads TGTGCCAGCAGTCCCGGGACACCGAACTATGGCTACACCTTC.

The CDR3 DNA follows: TGCGCCAGCAGCTTTAGCGGGAGGACCTCCAATGAGCAGTTCTTC. Translating gives CASSFSGRTSNEQFF. This chain links TRBV5-1 with TRBJ2-1; 10 nucleotides line up with TRBD2. This CDR3 has 15 residues. V dropped 2 bases and J dropped 6; count of bases not matched to a gene: 5. Germline V CDR1 and CDR2: SGHRS, YFSETQ.

The chain joins TRBV5-1 to TRBJ2-2; D gene ambiguous. The CDR3 consists of 14 residues. Germline CDR1 SGHRS, CDR2 YFSETQ. Trimming stripped 0 bases from V and 4 bases from J, with 7 bases between. The CDR3 here is CASSLGSFTGELFF. The CDR3 DNA follows: TGCGCCAGCAGCTTGGGTAGCTTCACCGGGGAGCTGTTTTTT.